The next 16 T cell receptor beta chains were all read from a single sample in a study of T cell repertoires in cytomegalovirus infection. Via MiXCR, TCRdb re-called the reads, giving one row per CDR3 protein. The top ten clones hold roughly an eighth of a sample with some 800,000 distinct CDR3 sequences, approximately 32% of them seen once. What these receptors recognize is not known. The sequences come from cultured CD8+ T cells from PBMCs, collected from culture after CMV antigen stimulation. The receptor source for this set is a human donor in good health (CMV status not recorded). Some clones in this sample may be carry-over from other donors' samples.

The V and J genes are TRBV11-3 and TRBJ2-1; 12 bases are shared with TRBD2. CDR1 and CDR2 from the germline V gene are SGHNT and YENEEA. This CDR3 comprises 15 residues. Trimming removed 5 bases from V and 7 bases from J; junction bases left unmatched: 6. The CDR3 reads CASSHTSGGLNEQFF. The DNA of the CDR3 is TGTGCCAGCAGCCACACTAGCGGGGGGTTGAATGAGCAGTTCTTC.

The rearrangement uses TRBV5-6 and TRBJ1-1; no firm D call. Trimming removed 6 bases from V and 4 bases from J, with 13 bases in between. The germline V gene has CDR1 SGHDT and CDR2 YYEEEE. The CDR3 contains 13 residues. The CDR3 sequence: CASTDGGGTEAFF. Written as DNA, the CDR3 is TGTGCCAGCACCGATGGCGGAGGCACTGAAGCTTTCTTT.

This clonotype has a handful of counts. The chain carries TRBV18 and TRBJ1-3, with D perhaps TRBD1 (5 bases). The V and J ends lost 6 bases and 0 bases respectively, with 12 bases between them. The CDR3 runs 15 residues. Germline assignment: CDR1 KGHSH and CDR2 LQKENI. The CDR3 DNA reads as TGTGCCAGCTCCGGGGACCGTTCCTCTGGAAACACCATATATTTT. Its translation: CASSGDRSSGNTIYF.

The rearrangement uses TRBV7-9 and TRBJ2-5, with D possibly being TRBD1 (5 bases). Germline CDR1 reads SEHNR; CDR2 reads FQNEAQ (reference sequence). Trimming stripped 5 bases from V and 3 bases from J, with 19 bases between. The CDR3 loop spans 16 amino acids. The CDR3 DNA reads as TGTGCCAGCAGCGCAACTAAGACAGAAGGTGAAGAGACCCAGTACTTC. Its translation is CASSATKTEGEETQYF.

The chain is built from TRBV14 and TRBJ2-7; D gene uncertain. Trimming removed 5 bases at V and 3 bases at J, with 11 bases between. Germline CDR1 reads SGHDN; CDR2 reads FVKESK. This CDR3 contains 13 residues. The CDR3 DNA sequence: TGTGCCAGCAGCTCTCGAGGTTTCTACGAGCAGTACTTC. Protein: CASSSRGFYEQYF.

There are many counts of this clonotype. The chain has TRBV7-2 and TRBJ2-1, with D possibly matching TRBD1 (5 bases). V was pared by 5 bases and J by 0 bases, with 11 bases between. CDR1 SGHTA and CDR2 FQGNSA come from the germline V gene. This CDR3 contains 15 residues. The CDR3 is CASSLWTFSYNEQFF. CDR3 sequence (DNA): TGTGCCAGCAGCCTGTGGACATTCTCCTACAATGAGCAGTTCTTC.

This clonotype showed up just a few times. The CDR3 loop is CASSRGLGYTYEQYF. In DNA, the CDR3 is TGCGCCAGCAGTCGGGGTTTGGGTTACACCTACGAGCAGTACTTC. The V and J genes are TRBV10-2 and TRBJ2-7, with a possible D match to TRBD2 (5 bases). With 5 bases removed from V and 2 bases from J, the gap between germline ends came to 16 bases. The germline gives CDR1 WSHSY, CDR2 SAAADI. This CDR3 contains 15 residues.

The chain's CDR3 is CASSKETSGANVLTF. The CDR3 bases are TGTGCCAGCAGTAAAGAAACCTCTGGGGCCAACGTCCTGACTTTC. The rearrangement joins TRBV2 to TRBJ2-6; D remains unclear. Germline CDR1 reads SNHLY; CDR2 reads FYNNEI. CDR3 length: 15 residues. The V end was cut by 5 bases, the J end by 0 bases, with 8 bases between.

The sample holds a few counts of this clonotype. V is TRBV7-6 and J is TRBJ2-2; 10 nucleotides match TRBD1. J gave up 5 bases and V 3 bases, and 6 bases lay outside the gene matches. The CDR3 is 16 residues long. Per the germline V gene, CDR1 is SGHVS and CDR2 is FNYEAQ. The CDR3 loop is CASSLGRQGATGELFF. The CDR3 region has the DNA TGTGCCAGCAGCTTGGGTCGACAGGGGGCGACCGGGGAGCTGTTTTTT.

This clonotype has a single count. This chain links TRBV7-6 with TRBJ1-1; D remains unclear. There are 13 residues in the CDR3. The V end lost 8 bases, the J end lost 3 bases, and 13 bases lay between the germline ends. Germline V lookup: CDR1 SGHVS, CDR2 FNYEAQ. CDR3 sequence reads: CASHDRDDTEAFF. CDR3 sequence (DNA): TGTGCCAGCCACGATAGGGATGACACTGAAGCTTTCTTT.

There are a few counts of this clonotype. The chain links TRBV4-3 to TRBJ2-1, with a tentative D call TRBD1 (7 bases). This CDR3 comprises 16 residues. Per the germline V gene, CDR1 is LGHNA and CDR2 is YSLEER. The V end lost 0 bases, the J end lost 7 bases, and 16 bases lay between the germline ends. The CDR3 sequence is CASSQDGGGYRNEQFF. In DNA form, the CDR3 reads TGCGCCAGCAGCCAAGATGGAGGGGGCTATCGGAATGAGCAGTTCTTC.

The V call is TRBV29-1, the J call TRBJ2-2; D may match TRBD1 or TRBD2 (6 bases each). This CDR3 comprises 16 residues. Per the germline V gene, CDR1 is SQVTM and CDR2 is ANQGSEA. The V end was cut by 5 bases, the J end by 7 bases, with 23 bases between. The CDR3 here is CSVFTGTNAGNGELFF. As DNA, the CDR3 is TGCAGCGTTTTTACGGGGACAAACGCGGGAAACGGGGAGCTGTTTTTT.

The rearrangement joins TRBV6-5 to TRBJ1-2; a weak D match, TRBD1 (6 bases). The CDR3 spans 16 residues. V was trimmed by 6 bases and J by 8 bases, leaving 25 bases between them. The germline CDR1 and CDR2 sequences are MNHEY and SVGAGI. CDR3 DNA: TGTGCCAGCAGCCCTTACGGGGGGCATTCCCGACTCGGCTACACCTTC. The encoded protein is CASSPYGGHSRLGYTF.

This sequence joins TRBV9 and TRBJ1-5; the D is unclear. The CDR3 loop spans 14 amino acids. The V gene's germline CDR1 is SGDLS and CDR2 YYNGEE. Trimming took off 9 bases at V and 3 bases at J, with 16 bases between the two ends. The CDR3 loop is CATSVCATNQPQHF. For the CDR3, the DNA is TGTGCCACCTCAGTCTGTGCTACCAATCAGCCCCAGCATTTT.

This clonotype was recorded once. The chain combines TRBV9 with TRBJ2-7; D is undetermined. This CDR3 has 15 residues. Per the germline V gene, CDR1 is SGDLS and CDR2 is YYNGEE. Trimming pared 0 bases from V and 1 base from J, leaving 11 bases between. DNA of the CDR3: TGTGCCAGCAGCGTAGCTAGAGACACTTCCTACGAGCAGTACTTC. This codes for CASSVARDTSYEQYF.

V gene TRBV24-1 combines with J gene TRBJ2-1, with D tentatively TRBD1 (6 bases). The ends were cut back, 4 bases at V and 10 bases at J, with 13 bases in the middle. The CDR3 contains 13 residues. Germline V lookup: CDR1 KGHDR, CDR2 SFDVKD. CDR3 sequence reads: CATSDYRVEEQFF. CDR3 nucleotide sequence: TGTGCCACCAGTGACTACAGGGTTGAAGAGCAGTTCTTC.